The T cell receptor beta chain described here comes from a study of identical twins. Findings and caveats of the study: Conclusions came from cross-sectional statistical analysis, not from following the same donors. Modelling underestimated the level of out-of-frame TCR alpha sharing observed in monozygotic twins.

This clonotype was observed a handful of times. Its antigen is unidentified. Germline values: CDR1 DFQATT, CDR2 SNEGSKA (reference sequence). This CDR3 region has 14 residues. V was shortened by 3 bases and J by 5 bases, with 13 bases between the two germline ends. Unique molecular identifiers were in the cDNA, with template-switch universal primer binding. TCRdb processed the 5' RACE reads anew with MiXCR; each CDR3 protein has one entry. The repertoire holds 450,000 to 600,000 distinct CDR3 sequences, approximately 20% seen once, with around 0.48% in the top ten. These data were likewise used in another study, on yellow fever vaccine responses in identical twins. That paper adds: Twins' T cell vaccine responses reportedly looked partly convergent, partly personalized.

The sample consisted of CD4+ T cells sorted from blood. V and J are TRBV20-1 and TRBJ2-2; a weak D match, TRBD1 (6 bases). This TCR came from a young woman in good health. The chain's CDR3 is CSARRMGATGELFF. In nucleotides, the CDR3 is TGCAGTGCTAGGAGAATGGGGGCTACCGGGGAGCTGTTTTTT.